Below are 14 T cell receptor beta chains sequenced from a single sample in a study of T cell responses to AZD1222 COVID-19 vaccine. Sequencing used immunoSEQ multiplex PCR; TCRdb keeps in-frame clones, though not all of them. The sample includes about 59,000 clones, around 83% of them seen just once. This specimen was peripheral blood, taken on day 0 of AZD1222 vaccination. All receptors derive from an adult in good health.

Of note for this clone: At one end the junction does not follow the germline gene, possibly because of a read error. J is TRBJ1-3 and V is TRBV10-3; D is uncertain. The CDR3 extends over 13 amino acids. The germline CDR1 and CDR2 sequences are ENHRY and SYGVKD. This CDR3 reads CAIRESSGNTIYF. In DNA, the CDR3 is TGTGCCATCCGTGAAAGCTCTGGAAACACCATATATTTT.

In this sample, this clone turned up a few times. The chain couples TRBV6-5 to TRBJ1-5, with D possibly matching TRBD1 (6 bases). The CDR3 sequence is 15 residues long. Germline V gives CDR1 MNHEY, CDR2 SVGAGI. V was shortened by 5 bases and J by 7 bases, with 18 bases between the two germline ends. The CDR3 nucleotides are TGTGCCAGCAGTAGCACAGGGCGCGGGCGGCAGCCCCAGCATTTT. Its translation: CASSSTGRGRQPQHF.

V usage is TRBV4-1 and J usage is TRBJ1-5; D might be TRBD1 (5 bases). The CDR3 is 16 residues long. The germline gives CDR1 MGHRA, CDR2 YSYEKL. Trimming stripped 5 bases from V and 0 bases from J, with 14 bases between. CDR3 residues: CASSISPGVSNQPQHF. The CDR3 region has the DNA TGCGCCAGCAGCATCTCCCCGGGGGTTAGCAATCAGCCCCAGCATTTT.

Relative to its sample, this clone is medium-sized. The chain carries TRBV9 and TRBJ2-1; D may be TRBD1 (6 bases). Trimming pared 1 base from V and 7 bases from J, leaving 12 bases between. In germline, CDR1 is SGDLS, CDR2 YYNGEE. This CDR3 has 14 amino acids. The CDR3 reads CASSVTPRGNEQFF. The CDR3 DNA reads TGTGCCAGCAGCGTAACGCCGAGGGGGAATGAGCAGTTCTTC.

The V call is TRBV6-5, the J call TRBJ2-6; D not certain. Looked up from germline, CDR1 is MNHEY and CDR2 is SVGAGI. V was cut by 0 bases and J by 1 base, with 7 bases left in between. The CDR3 length is 16 residues. The CDR3 DNA reads TGTGCCAGCAGTTACTCAGAGGTATCTGGGGCCAACGTCCTGACTTTC. Its protein is CASSYSEVSGANVLTF.

The V and J genes are TRBV19 and TRBJ1-1; 7 positions agree with TRBD1. V gave up 8 bases and J gave up 8 bases; unmatched junction bases: 11. Looked up from germline, CDR1 is LNHDA and CDR2 is SQIVND (reference sequence). The CDR3 extends over 13 amino acids. CDR3 DNA: TGTGCCAGTGCTCGACGAGGGGGCGAGGAAGCTTTCTTT. It translates to CASARRGGEEAFF.

This chain uses TRBV5-6 with TRBJ2-7, with D possibly called TRBD1 or TRBD2 (5 bases each). The CDR3 length is 15 residues. Germline V gene lookup returns CDR1 SGHDT and CDR2 YYEEEE. V lost 2 bases, J lost 0 bases, and 12 bases lay in between. Written as DNA, the CDR3 is TGTGCCAGCAGCTTACGGGACGGGATCTCCTACGAGCAGTACTTC. It codes for CASSLRDGISYEQYF.

Only a few counts were recorded for this clone. The gene calls are TRBV3-1 (or the pseudogene TRBV3-2) and TRBJ2-7, with 12 nucleotides matching TRBD2. The V gene end was trimmed by 4 bases and the J gene end by 0 bases; junction bases not matched to a gene: 4. The germline CDR1 and CDR2 sequences are LGHDT and YNNKEL (reference sequence). CDR3 length equals 16 residues. CDR3 sequence: CASSPGTSGFSYEQYV. The CDR3, as DNA: TGTGCCAGCAGCCCCGGGACTAGCGGGTTCTCCTACGAGCAGTACGTC.

The genes are TRBV6-2 or TRBV6-3 and TRBJ2-1; D is ambiguous. The CDR3 is 12 residues long. V was cut by 2 bases and J by 8 bases, with 7 bases left in between. CDR1 and CDR2 from the germline V gene are MNHEY and SVGEGT. CDR3 loop: CASSYRADEQFF. CDR3 DNA: TGTGCCAGCAGTTACAGGGCGGATGAGCAGTTCTTC.

V usage is TRBV5-6 and J usage is TRBJ1-2; tentatively, D is TRBD1 (5 bases). This CDR3 region has 15 residues. In germline, CDR1 is SGHDT, CDR2 YYEEEE. Trimming shortened V by 4 bases and J by 2 bases, and 15 bases separated the two germline ends. CDR3 region: CASSPEVGGNYGYTF. The DNA of the CDR3 is TGTGCCAGCAGCCCCGAGGTCGGGGGGAACTATGGCTACACCTTC.

The V call is TRBV5-1, the J call TRBJ2-6; no clear D. The CDR3 runs to 14 residues. Germline values: CDR1 SGHRS, CDR2 YFSETQ. V lost 2 bases to trimming and J lost 0 bases, with 3 bases between them. The CDR3 region has the DNA TGCGCCAGCAGCTTCAGCTCTGGGGCCAACGTCCTGACTTTC. The encoded protein is CASSFSSGANVLTF. The full variable domain, rest sourced from reference TRBV5-1 and TRBJ2-6, is KAGVTQTPRYLIKTRGQQVTLSCSPISGHRSVSWYQQTPGQGLQFLFEYFSETQRNKGNFPGRFSGRQFSNSRSEMNVSTLELGDSALYLCASSFSSGANVLTFGAGSRLTVL.

For the CDR3, the DNA is TGTGCCAGCAGCTTAGAGGGGCGCGGCTACACCTTC. This codes for CASSLEGRGYTF. The chain joins TRBV11-2 to TRBJ1-2, with D possibly being TRBD1 (5 bases). Per the germline V gene, CDR1 is SGHAT and CDR2 is FQNNGV. The CDR3 is made up of 12 amino acids. The germline V and J ends were trimmed by 0 bases and 8 bases, with 7 bases remaining between them.

The chain carries TRBV12-5 and TRBJ1-2; D unresolved. From germline, CDR1 is LGHNT and CDR2 FRNRAP. V lost 0 bases, J lost 5 bases, and 7 bases lay in between. The CDR3 has 13 amino acids. CDR3 DNA: TGTGCTAGTGGTTTGGTCGGACTTTATGGCTACACCTTC. Amino acids: CASGLVGLYGYTF.

The chain has TRBV28 and TRBJ1-4; D unclear. Trimming removed 2 bases from V and 4 bases from J, with 2 bases in between. The CDR3 contains 12 residues. CDR1 MDHEN and CDR2 SYDVKM come from the germline V gene. CDR3 sequence (DNA): TGTGCCAGCAGTTTAATTAATGAAAAACTGTTTTTT. Translation gives CASSLINEKLFF.